This TCR beta chain came from a study of T cells in Graves' hyperthyroidism and ophthalmopathy. RNA transcripts yielded amplified TCR beta CDR3 regions. The primer set for the first-round RT-PCR of the TCR CDR3 was HTBI. TCRdb re-called the multiplex PCR reads through MiXCR, storing one row per CDR3 protein. Here the sample spans a few hundred thousand distinct CDR3 sequences, about 20% being singletons. Looked up from germline, CDR1 is DFQATT and CDR2 is SNEGSKA (reference sequence). This CDR3 has 14 residues. This clonotype was found a few times. One junction end does not reproduce the germline sequence, and a read error may be involved. Newly diagnosed hyperthyroidism, duration under 2 months, in patients aged 18 to 65. Those patients with uncontrolled infection, other autoimmune disease, pregnancy or lactation were excluded. Diagnoses were established using clinical symptoms, serum thyroxine and TRAb, thyroid ultrasound and orbital computed tomography.

This clonotype originated in a woman aged 50 to 65 with Graves' hyperthyroidism. Material: blood. The chain is built from TRBV20-1 and TRBJ2-5, with TRBD2 matching over 11 bases. CDR3 protein: CSVTIAGGREAQYF. Written as DNA, the CDR3 is TGCAGTGTTACCATAGCGGGAGGGAGAGAGGCCCAGTACTTC.